This T cell receptor beta chain was observed in a study of a mutant IDH1 vaccine in newly diagnosed glioma. The sample's time point: week 5, during vaccination. The study gave 300 ug of mutant IDH1 20-mer peptide per vaccine dose, with topical imiquimod. Concerning this clone: Its matching antigen is unknown.

Sequencing was performed with immunoSEQ multiplex PCR; in TCRdb, only in-frame clones are kept and a portion is missing. The sample lists about 40,000 clones, 90% to 95% occurring once. Germline V gene sequence: CDR1 SNHLY, CDR2 FYNNEI. This CDR3 is built from 12 residues. V lost 5 bases, J lost 9 bases, and 11 bases lay in between. The sequence came from a man between 45 and 60 years old with glioma. This sample comprised PBMCs, obtained from a glioma patient whose treatment included an IDH1 peptide vaccine. The rearrangement joins TRBV2 to TRBJ1-5, with D hard to call. The CDR3 sequence is CASSRWDRPQHF. The CDR3 DNA is TGTGCCAGCAGTCGGTGGGATCGGCCCCAGCATTTT. Supplemented by reference TRBV2 and TRBJ1-5, the full variable domain reads EPEVTQTPSHQVTQMGQEVILRCVPISNHLYFYWYRQILGQKVEFLVSFYNNEISEKSEIFDDQFSVERPDGSNFTLKIRSTKLEDSAMYFCASSRWDRPQHFGDGTRLSIL.